This T cell receptor beta chain was sequenced during a study of T-cell reconstitution after alpha-beta-depleted transplantation in children. It was with unique molecular identifiers that the TCRbeta library was prepared. TCRdb reprocessed the PCR reads with MiXCR, giving one entry per CDR3 protein. This repertoire shows a few hundred thousand distinct CDR3 sequences, 10% to 15% found once; its top ten account for 2.2%. Trimming shortened V by 5 bases and J by 3 bases, and 10 bases separated the two germline ends. Germline CDR1 and CDR2: MDHEN and SYDVKM. The CDR3 is made up of 13 amino acids. This clonotype appeared many times.

This receptor was identified in a male patient under 18 who had a stem cell transplant for acute myeloid leukemia, so the T cells may come from the graft donor. The gene calls are TRBV28 and TRBJ1-2, with a weak D call TRBD1 (5 bases). Sequenced material: PBMCs, mostly from graft donor cells, taken 360 days after TCRalphabeta/CD19-depleted stem cell transplant. Here the CDR3 reads CASSRDGDYGYTF. CDR3 DNA: TGTGCCAGCAGTCGGGACGGAGACTATGGCTACACCTTC.